Included here is one TCR beta chain sequence, with context. Its antigen is undetermined. The data stem from a study of Tregs in tolerant kidney transplant recipients. From germline, CDR1 is LNHDA and CDR2 SQIVND (reference sequence). Losses at the gene ends were 3 bases for V and 0 bases for J; bases not matched to a gene: 3. This CDR3 is 15 amino acids long. The assay was immunoSEQ multiplex PCR, and TCRdb's table has in-frame clones only and misses some. The sample holds 90,000 to 130,000 clones, 90% seen once. Study results and caveats: Biological reproducibility was not directly addressed, but technical replication error appeared minimal.

The clonotype was recovered from a human donor who received a combined kidney and bone marrow transplant. V is TRBV19 and J is TRBJ1-1; 8 bases are shared with TRBD1. Specimen: CD4+ T cells from blood, collected before the transplant. CDR3 region: CASSIRGPMNTEAFF. The CDR3 DNA reads as TGTGCCAGTAGTATCAGGGGGCCGATGAACACTGAAGCTTTCTTT.